This TCR beta chain was sequenced for a study of cytomegalovirus exposure and HLA in healthy donors. About the research overall: Previous work identified 95 million to 140 million unique TCR beta sequences from some 170 million T cells.

Concerning this clone itself: What it recognizes is unknown.

Whole-study results and caveats: The authors considered a cluster of highly shared sequence variants likely to be a sequencing artifact. Follow-up analysis later connected one missense variant in DCLRE1C with trimming of TCR beta V- and J-genes. In an earlier analysis, most TCR beta V segments were productive about 87% or about 30% of the time.

Primers for the PCR totalled 60 Vbeta and 13 Jbeta. TCRdb keeps only in-frame clones here, not all; method: immunoSEQ multiplex PCR. The sample has about 160,000 clones; 84% are singletons. Germline lookup yields CDR1 MGHRA and CDR2 YSYEKL. With V trimmed by 0 bases and J by 0 bases, 4 bases remained unmatched. This CDR3 contains 17 residues. Sequenced material: PBMCs. The rearrangement links TRBV4-1 to TRBJ2-1; 8 bases are a match to TRBD2. This receptor was identified in a man between 18 and 35 years old in good health and CMV-seronegative. CDR3: CASSQEQRETSYNEQFF. In nucleotides, the CDR3 is TGCGCCAGCAGCCAAGAGCAGCGGGAGACCTCCTACAATGAGCAGTTCTTC.